This paragraph reports one T cell receptor (beta chain). These data come from a study of blood T cell repertoires in COVID-19. Repertoires were generated with immunoSEQ multiplex PCR, while TCRdb's copy carries only in-frame clones and drops some. The data contain roughly 150,000 clones, over 80% of them singletons. Germline-derived CDR1 and CDR2 are SGHAT and FQNNGV. This CDR3 region has 11 residues. The V end lost 6 bases, the J end lost 0 bases, and 3 bases lay between the germline ends. Sequenced sample: peripheral blood. The genes are TRBV11-2 and TRBJ2-7; D is undetermined. The origin of this receptor is a woman of 80 years or more with acute or convalescent COVID-19. In DNA, the CDR3 is TGTGCCAGCAGGAGCTCCTACGAGCAGTACTTC. Amino acid sequence: CASRSSYEQYF.